Listed below are T cell receptor beta chains from one sample, sequenced in a study of T-cell reconstitution after alpha-beta-depleted transplantation in children. TCRdb passed the PCR reads through MiXCR, listing each CDR3 protein once. The sample has 90,000 to 100,000 distinct CDR3 sequences, approximately 12% seen once. Material: PBMCs from the stem cell graft donor, obtained from the stem cell graft. The receptors shown here come from a human donor who donated a stem cell graft to a child with inherited bone marrow failure. The CDR3 runs from the conserved cysteine through the conserved F or W. D genes are given only for firm matches. Only part of the rows carry a size: once, few, many, or a class if the clone is expanded.

>TRBV11-2|.|TRBJ2-2|.
TGTGCCAGCAGCTTAGGGGTAGCGGCGAACACCGGGGAGCTGTTTTTT
CASSLGVAANTGELFF
>TRBV7-3|.|TRBJ2-7|many
TGTGCCAGCAGCTTAACGTCGGGACATCCAACCCACGAGCAGTACTTC
CASSLTSGHPTHEQYF
>TRBV11-2|.|TRBJ2-1|many
TGTGCCAGCAGCTTAGCTGACCGCTACAATGAGCAGTTCTTC
CASSLADRYNEQFF
>TRBV4-1|.|TRBJ1-2|many
TGCGCCAGCAGCCACTGGGGGGGTGGCTACACCTTC
CASSHWGGGYTF
>TRBV24-1|TRBD1|TRBJ2-5|many
TGTGCCACCAGTCCAACAGGGGGTGGAGAGACCCAGTACTTC
CATSPTGGGETQYF
>TRBV5-1|.|TRBJ1-4|many
TGCGCCAGCAGCTTGGCGGCGAGCGCGGCGGATGAAAAACTGTTTTTT
CASSLAASAADEKLFF
>TRBV29-1|TRBD1|TRBJ2-5|many
TGCAGCGTTGAACTTTCAGGGGGAGAGACCCAGTACTTC
CSVELSGGETQYF
>TRBV4-2|TRBD2|TRBJ2-1|many
TGTGCCAGCAGCCAAGATCCGGGACTAGCGGGGGCTTCTACCAGGAATGAGCAGTTCTTC
CASSQDPGLAGASTRNEQFF
>TRBV5-1|.|TRBJ2-7|many
TGCGCCAGCAGCTTGGCTGGGGGGCGGAACGAGCAGTACTTC
CASSLAGGRNEQYF
>TRBV7-2|.|TRBJ1-1|.
TGTGCCAGCAGTTTTAACCGGGGTGAAGCTTTCTTT
CASSFNRGEAFF
>TRBV7-6|.|TRBJ2-7|few
TGTGCCAGCAGCTTAGCCCGGACAGGAGGGTACGAGCAGTACTTC
CASSLARTGGYEQYF
>TRBV13|.|TRBJ2-7|.
TGTGCCAGCAGCGCGGACAGTGCCTACGAGCAGTACTTC
CASSADSAYEQYF
>TRBV7-2|TRBD1|TRBJ1-1|.
TGTGCCAGCATCTTTTCCTCGGACAGGCGCTACACTGAAGCTTTCTTT
CASIFSSDRRYTEAFF
>TRBV5-5|TRBD1|TRBJ1-2|many
TGTGCCAGCAGTCAACAGGGGGCAGTGTACTATGGCTACACCTTC
CASSQQGAVYYGYTF
>TRBV4-2|TRBD1|TRBJ1-2|many
TGTGCCAGCAGCCAAGAAGGACAGGATGACTATGGCTACACCTTC
CASSQEGQDDYGYTF
>TRBV12-3/TRBV12-4|.|TRBJ2-5|many
TGTGCCAGCACCCCGAGGCAATTGGGGCAAGAGACCCAGTACTTC
CASTPRQLGQETQYF
>TRBV9|TRBD2|TRBJ2-1|many
TGTGCCAGCAGCCCTTACGGGGGCCTTCTAGCGGGAGGACGCAATGAGCAGTTCTTC
CASSPYGGLLAGGRNEQFF
>TRBV7-6|.|TRBJ2-7|many
TGTGCCAGCAGCTTAGAACCCGGGTACGAGCAGTACTTC
CASSLEPGYEQYF
>TRBV20-1|TRBD2|TRBJ2-1|.
TGCAGTGCTAGAGATCCCGCCGGACTAGCGGGGGGCAGAAATGAGCAGTTCTTC
CSARDPAGLAGGRNEQFF
>TRBV24-1|.|TRBJ1-1|many
TGTGCCACCACCTTATACAGGAACACTGAAGCTTTCTTT
CATTLYRNTEAFF
>TRBV7-2|.|TRBJ1-2|many
TGTGCCAGCAGCTTCACGCCAAATCTATACTATGGCTACACCTTC
CASSFTPNLYYGYTF
>TRBV5-1|TRBD1|TRBJ1-5|many
TGCGCCAGCAGCCCTGGACAGGACGGGATTGGCAATCAGCCCCAGCATTTT
CASSPGQDGIGNQPQHF
>TRBV20-1|.|TRBJ1-2|many
TGCAGTGCTAACCCCCCGGACGGCCGATGGGGGTATGGCTACACCTTC
CSANPPDGRWGYGYTF
>TRBV4-3|.|TRBJ1-1|.
TGCGCCAGCAGCCAAGTACCAGGTGGCTCTGAAGCTTTCTTT
CASSQVPGGSEAFF
>TRBV11-1|.|TRBJ2-1|.
TGTGCCGGAACAATTTACAATGAGCAGTTCTTC
CAGTIYNEQFF
>TRBV12-3/TRBV12-4|.|TRBJ1-1|many
TGTGCCAGCAGTACAGGGTTCACTGAAGCTTTCTTT
CASSTGFTEAFF
>TRBV12-3/TRBV12-4|TRBD1|TRBJ2-1|many
TGTGCCAGCAGTTCCGGACAGGAATCCTACAATGAGCAGTTCTTC
CASSSGQESYNEQFF
>TRBV28|.|TRBJ2-5|few
TGTGCCAGCACCCACTCGATGGCAGGCGGGCGGGAGACCCAGTACTTC
CASTHSMAGGRETQYF
>TRBV20-1|.|TRBJ2-3|once
TGCTGTGCTAGAGATAAACCCTTGCTTCGGGATACGCAGTATTTT
CCARDKPLLRDTQYF
>TRBV19|.|TRBJ2-3|.
TGTGCCAGTAGTATGTTCCTGGAGGATACGCAGTATTTT
CASSMFLEDTQYF
>TRBV6-1|.|TRBJ2-5|.
TGTGCCAGCAGTGAAGCAGGGCAAGAGACCCAGTACTTC
CASSEAGQETQYF
>TRBV6-2/TRBV6-3|TRBD2|TRBJ2-1|many
TGTGCCAGCAGTTACGCGGGACTAGACTACAATGAGCAGTTCTTC
CASSYAGLDYNEQFF
>TRBV20-1|TRBD1|TRBJ2-7|.
TGCAGTGTCTTTGGGACAGGGGAAAACTACGAGCAGTACTTC
CSVFGTGENYEQYF
>TRBV5-1|.|TRBJ2-1|many
TGCGCCAGCAGCTTGGATCATAGGCAGGGGTCCTACAATGAGCAGTTCTTC
CASSLDHRQGSYNEQFF
>TRBV20-1|TRBD2|TRBJ2-5|.
TGCAGTGCTAGAGATGGGACTAGCGGGGAGACCCAGTACTTC
CSARDGTSGETQYF
>TRBV28|TRBD2|TRBJ2-1|many
TGTGCCAGCACCTCGGGCGGGAGACCTAGCTCCTACAATGAGCAGTTCTTC
CASTSGGRPSSYNEQFF
>TRBV19|TRBD2|TRBJ2-7|.
TGTGCCAGTAACCCGAACGGGGCTAGCGGGCTATACGAGCAGTACTTC
CASNPNGASGLYEQYF
>TRBV20-1|.|TRBJ2-5|many
TGCAGTGCGGTGTGGGGGCAAGAGACCCAGTACTTC
CSAVWGQETQYF
>TRBV20-1|.|TRBJ2-1|many
TGCAGTGCTAGAGATGGTAGTAGCTGGAGCGAGAATGAGCAGTTCTTC
CSARDGSSWSENEQFF
>TRBV9|TRBD1|TRBJ1-1|many
TGTGCCAGCAGCGTAGGGACAGGGGGAAGTCTTGAAGCTTTCTTT
CASSVGTGGSLEAFF
>TRBV4-3|.|TRBJ1-1|many
TGCGCCAGCGGTAGGGACCGCGGGGTGGACACTGAAGCTTTCTTT
CASGRDRGVDTEAFF